These 20 T cell receptor beta chains share one sample of origin, sequenced in a study of T cell changes during pregnancy in multiple sclerosis. Sequencing was performed with immunoSEQ multiplex PCR; in TCRdb, only in-frame clones are kept and a portion is missing. The table has around 33,000 clones, around 90% seen once. The sample here was CD4+ T cells from peripheral blood mononuclear cells, taken after pregnancy. All receptors derive from a female donor with multiple sclerosis, enrolled in a pregnancy study.

The chain has TRBV14 and TRBJ2-1, with 8 nucleotides matching TRBD1. V was clipped by 4 bases and J by 1 base; unmatched bases: 9. The CDR3 extends over 17 amino acids. Germline V lookup: CDR1 SGHDN, CDR2 FVKESK. The CDR3 DNA reads TGTGCCAGCAGCCCACCCAGGGGGCTGGGGTCCTACAATGAGCAGTTCTTC. The encoded protein is CASSPPRGLGSYNEQFF.

The chain links TRBV18 to TRBJ2-1; 8 nucleotides match TRBD2. This CDR3 spans 15 amino acids. Germline V CDR1 and CDR2: KGHSH, LQKENI. V was clipped by 1 base and J by 9 bases; unmatched bases: 8. The CDR3 coding sequence is TGTGCCAGCTCACCACGTAGCGGGGATATCGGTGAGCAGTTCTTC. This codes for CASSPRSGDIGEQFF. The whole variable domain, filled in from reference TRBV18 and TRBJ2-1, reads NAGVMQNPRHLVRRRGQEARLRCSPMKGHSHVYWYRQLPEEGLKFMVYLQKENIIDESGMPKERFSAEFPKEGPSILRIQQVVRGDSAAYFCASSPRSGDIGEQFFGPGTRLTVL.

The gene calls are TRBV15 and TRBJ2-3, with 11 bases aligning to TRBD2. Losses at the gene ends were 0 bases for V and 8 bases for J; bases not matched to a gene: 10. Germline V CDR1 and CDR2: LNHNV, YYDKDF (reference sequence). This CDR3 region has 17 residues. DNA of the CDR3: TGTGCCACCAGCAGAGATCTTAGGGTAGCGGGGGGGGGTACGCAGTATTTT. Translating it yields CATSRDLRVAGGGTQYF.

The genes are TRBV5-1 and TRBJ2-5; no definite D call. CDR1 is SGHRS and CDR2 is YFSETQ in the germline V gene. V lost 4 bases to trimming and J lost 5 bases, with 12 bases between them. CDR3 length: 13 amino acids. The CDR3 region has the DNA TGCGCCAGCAGCAGCCCCCCCCTGGAGACCCAGTACTTC. Translated, it gives CASSSPPLETQYF. Combining the CDR3 with reference TRBV5-1 and TRBJ2-5 gives the whole variable domain KAGVTQTPRYLIKTRGQQVTLSCSPISGHRSVSWYQQTPGQGLQFLFEYFSETQRNKGNFPGRFSGRQFSNSRSEMNVSTLELGDSALYLCASSSPPLETQYFGPGTRLLVL.

The V call is TRBV29-1, the J call TRBJ1-3; maybe TRBD1 (5 bases). The CDR3 is 13 residues long. From germline, CDR1 is SQVTM and CDR2 ANQGSEA. Trimming shortened V by 7 bases and J by 0 bases, and 10 bases separated the two germline ends. As DNA, the CDR3 is TGCAGCGGCAGGGTTGGCTCTGGAAACACCATATATTTT. Residues: CSGRVGSGNTIYF.

This clone was seen once. The rearrangement uses TRBV7-9 and TRBJ1-4, with D unclear. The CDR3 totals 15 residues. Trimming shortened V by 1 base and J by 3 bases, and 9 bases separated the two germline ends. Germline CDR1 reads SEHNR; CDR2 reads FQNEAQ (reference sequence). The CDR3 DNA reads as TGTGCCAGCAGCTTAGAGAGGGTGCCTAATGAAAAACTGTTTTTT. Protein sequence: CASSLERVPNEKLFF. Combining the CDR3 with reference TRBV7-9 and TRBJ1-4 gives the whole variable domain DTGVSQNPRHKITKRGQNVTFRCDPISEHNRLYWYRQTLGQGPEFLTYFQNEAQLEKSRLLSDRFSAERPKGSFSTLEIQRTEQGDSAMYLCASSLERVPNEKLFFGSGTQLSVL.

This chain connects TRBV18 to TRBJ1-1, with D perhaps TRBD1 (6 bases). The CDR3 has 13 residues. The V gene lost 4 bases and the J gene lost 6 bases, with 12 bases spanning the gap. The germline V gene has CDR1 KGHSH and CDR2 LQKENI. The CDR3 sequence: CASSLQGMAEAFF. DNA for the CDR3: TGTGCCAGCTCACTACAGGGTATGGCTGAAGCTTTCTTT.

This chain connects TRBV6-1 to TRBJ2-2, with D possibly TRBD1 on 5 matching bases. The ends were cut back, 2 bases at V and 5 bases at J, with 15 bases in the middle. Germline V gene lookup returns CDR1 MNHNS and CDR2 SASEGT. This CDR3 is 16 amino acids long. The CDR3 sequence: CASSELTGGKTGELFF. The CDR3 DNA reads TGTGCCAGCAGTGAATTAACAGGTGGAAAAACCGGGGAGCTGTTTTTT.

V is TRBV6-6 and J is TRBJ1-1, with D possibly TRBD1 on 5 matching bases. Germline V gene sequence: CDR1 MNHNY, CDR2 SVGAGI (reference sequence). CDR3 length equals 12 residues. V gave up 6 bases and J gave up 8 bases, with 13 bases separating them. This CDR3 is CASSVGGVEAFF. The CDR3, as DNA: TGTGCCAGCAGCGTCGGAGGGGTGGAAGCTTTCTTT.

The chain uses TRBV6-6 and TRBJ2-5, with 7 bases identical to TRBD2. This CDR3 region has 13 residues. Germline lookup yields CDR1 MNHNY and CDR2 SVGAGI (reference sequence). J gave up 5 bases and V 7 bases, and 7 bases lay outside the gene matches. The CDR3 is CASIDGGRETQYF. The CDR3 DNA reads as TGTGCCAGCATCGACGGGGGGAGGGAGACCCAGTACTTC.

This chain uses TRBV9 with TRBJ1-5; the D gene is possibly TRBD1 (5 bases). The germline CDR1 and CDR2 sequences are SGDLS and YYNGEE. The CDR3 is 14 amino acids. With 2 bases removed from V and 3 bases from J, the gap between germline ends came to 9 bases. CDR3 sequence reads: CASSVDSSNQPQHF. In DNA, the CDR3 is TGTGCCAGCAGCGTTGACAGTTCCAATCAGCCCCAGCATTTT.

The rearrangement joins TRBV23-1 to TRBJ2-1, with 8 bases matching TRBD2. TRBV23-1 carries the ORF label, with uncertain function. CDR3 length: 20 residues. Trimming cost V 3 bases and J 1 base; bases outside gene matches: 17. The CDR3 DNA is TGCGCCAGCAGTCATTCTCCGGGACTAGTTCTCTTAGGGTCCTACAATGAGCAGTTCTTC. Translated: CASSHSPGLVLLGSYNEQFF.

The chain joins TRBV28 to TRBJ1-1; D ambiguous. This CDR3 is 15 amino acids long. Trimming took off 3 bases at V and 0 bases at J, with 11 bases between the two ends. Per the germline V gene, CDR1 is MDHEN and CDR2 is SYDVKM. The CDR3 protein is CASSLEDPVNTEAFF. The CDR3 DNA is TGTGCCAGCAGTTTGGAGGACCCAGTGAACACTGAAGCTTTCTTT.

The chain uses TRBV28 and TRBJ1-1, with D tentatively TRBD1 (5 bases). CDR3 length: 13 residues. CDR1 is MDHEN, CDR2 SYDVKM, per germline. V lost 11 bases, J lost 2 bases, and 15 bases lay in between. The CDR3 loop reads CASYWGGNTEAFF. Here the CDR3 DNA reads TGTGCCTCATACTGGGGGGGAAACACTGAAGCTTTCTTT. The full variable domain, in which reference TRBV28 and TRBJ1-1 provide the parts outside the CDR3, is DVKVTQSSRYLVKRTGEKVFLECVQDMDHENMFWYRQDPGLGLRLIYFSYDVKMKEKGDIPEGYSVSREKKERFSLILESASTNQTSMYLCASYWGGNTEAFFGQGTRLTVV.

This chain links TRBV29-1 with TRBJ2-7; 11 bases align to TRBD1. Trimming took 1 base from V and 7 from J; bases not matched to a gene: 6. The germline V gene has CDR1 SQVTM and CDR2 ANQGSEA. This CDR3 region has 14 residues. CDR3 nucleotide sequence: TGCAGCGTTGAAGGGGGACAGGGGGTGTATGAGCAGTACTTC. Its translation is CSVEGGQGVYEQYF.

J is TRBJ1-2 and V is TRBV10-1; TRBD1 might be the D (6 bases). Between the trimmed V and J ends, which lost 5 bases and 4 bases, there was a span of 17 bases. Germline CDR1 WNHNN, CDR2 SYGVQD (reference sequence). The CDR3 has 15 residues. DNA of the CDR3: TGCGCCAGCAGTCAGGACAGCTTGGGTACCTATGGCTACACCTTC. This gives the protein CASSQDSLGTYGYTF.

The chain recombines TRBV4-3 with TRBJ1-1, with D unresolved. Trimming pared 1 base from V and 3 bases from J, leaving 12 bases between. The germline gives CDR1 LGHNA, CDR2 YSLEER. The CDR3 extends over 15 amino acids. The CDR3 protein is CASSQGALWDTEAFF. The CDR3 DNA reads TGCGCCAGCAGCCAAGGGGCCCTGTGGGACACTGAAGCTTTCTTT.

This clone was detected a few times. The chain links TRBV18 to TRBJ2-7; tentatively, D is TRBD1 (6 bases). CDR1 and CDR2 from the germline V gene are KGHSH and LQKENI. V lost 1 base, J lost 2 bases, and 9 bases lay in between. CDR3 length: 14 amino acids. The CDR3: CASSPRTDTYEQYF. As DNA, the CDR3 is TGTGCCAGCTCACCACGGACAGACACCTACGAGCAGTACTTC.

V is TRBV28 and J is TRBJ1-2; perhaps TRBD1 as D (5 bases). The V gene lost 8 bases and the J gene lost 5 bases, with 15 bases spanning the gap. CDR1 and CDR2 (germline): MDHEN, SYDVKM. There are 13 residues in the CDR3. The CDR3 DNA sequence: TGTGCCAGCGGTGGGGGGGGGTGGTATGGCTACACCTTC. It translates to CASGGGGWYGYTF.

The rearrangement links TRBV5-1 to TRBJ2-7, with 10 positions matching TRBD2. Germline values: CDR1 SGHRS, CDR2 YFSETQ. J was trimmed by 2 bases and V by 0 bases; bases with no gene match: 2. The CDR3 loop spans 15 amino acids. The CDR3 protein is CASSLGLAGAYEQYF. CDR3 in DNA: TGCGCCAGCAGCTTGGGTCTAGCGGGAGCCTACGAGCAGTACTTC. The whole variable domain, remainder taken from reference TRBV5-1 and TRBJ2-7, is KAGVTQTPRYLIKTRGQQVTLSCSPISGHRSVSWYQQTPGQGLQFLFEYFSETQRNKGNFPGRFSGRQFSNSRSEMNVSTLELGDSALYLCASSLGLAGAYEQYFGPGTRLTVT.